This T cell receptor beta chain was captured by sequencing in a study of identifying expanded T cells in peripheral blood. Data came from immunoSEQ multiplex PCR; TCRdb stores just in-frame clones and leaves some out. The sample has over 85,000 clones, more than 70% seen once. The count of this clone is one. This CDR3 has 16 amino acids. Sequencing used blood. The sequence came from a person aged 18 to 70 in good health. This chain connects TRBV21-1 to TRBJ1-5; the table assigns TRBD1, which was not confirmed against the DNA. TRBV21-1 is tagged as a pseudogene. CDR3 nucleotide sequence: TGTGCCAGCAGTTCGCAGGATCACATTCCCAATCAGCCCCAGCATTTT. It encodes CASSSQDHIPNQPQHF.